The 22 T cell receptor beta chains in this list originate from one sample, sequenced in a study of blood T cell repertoires in COVID-19. The assay was immunoSEQ multiplex PCR, and TCRdb's table has in-frame clones only and misses some. The data hold over 200,000 clones, with about 90% observed a single time. Source material: peripheral blood. The receptors derive from a woman aged 55-75 years with acute or convalescent COVID-19.

This chain connects TRBV6-5 to TRBJ1-5, with 8 bases aligning to TRBD1. Germline assignment: CDR1 MNHEY and CDR2 SVGAGI. The CDR3 consists of 15 residues. Unmatched junction bases numbered 9, after V lost 5 bases and J lost 6 bases. The CDR3 DNA reads as TGTGCCAGCAGTACTTCAGGGGGCGGTGGTCAGCCCCAGCATTTT. Protein: CASSTSGGGGQPQHF.

The V and J genes are TRBV3-1 (or the pseudogene TRBV3-2) and TRBJ2-2; D is ambiguous. The CDR3 covers 14 residues. CDR1 is LGHDT and CDR2 is YNNKEL in the germline V gene (reference sequence). Trimming shortened V by 4 bases and J by 1 base, and 7 bases separated the two germline ends. The DNA of the CDR3 is TGTGCCAGCAGCCTCCAATTGAACACCGGGGAGCTGTTTTTT. Residues: CASSLQLNTGELFF.

This clone was counted a single time. The chain is built from TRBV19 and TRBJ1-1; D is uncertain. This CDR3 region has 13 residues. V was trimmed by 0 bases and J by 1 base, leaving 3 bases between them. Germline lookup yields CDR1 LNHDA and CDR2 SQIVND (reference sequence). The CDR3 is CASSIEANTEAFF. DNA of the CDR3: TGTGCCAGTAGTATAGAGGCGAACACTGAAGCTTTCTTT.

The genes are TRBV23-1 and TRBJ2-7; D not certain. Being an ORF, TRBV23-1 has a function that is uncertain. The V gene lost 8 bases and the J gene lost 2 bases, with 16 bases spanning the gap. The CDR3 runs to 14 residues. The CDR3 nucleotides are TGCGCCAGCTCGGATGCCAGGCGTACCTACGAGCAGTACTTC. Encoded protein: CASSDARRTYEQYF.

The rearrangement links TRBV27 to TRBJ2-2; D might be TRBD2 (6 bases). Germline values: CDR1 MNHEY, CDR2 SMNVEV (reference sequence). This CDR3 has 15 residues. V was shortened by 6 bases and J by 4 bases, with 15 bases between the two germline ends. CDR3 in amino acids: CASSPSGVATGELFF. The CDR3 DNA is TGTGCCAGCAGCCCCTCGGGAGTTGCCACCGGGGAGCTGTTTTTT.

V and J are TRBV21-1 and TRBJ1-2; TRBD1 is the table's D call, not checked against the DNA. TRBV21-1 is a listed pseudogene. This CDR3 spans 16 amino acids. CDR3 amino acids: CASSSRDSTERYGYTF. The DNA of the CDR3 is TGTGCCAGCAGCAGCAGGGACAGTACGGAGCGCTATGGCTACACCTTC.

The gene calls are TRBV19 and TRBJ1-4, with D possibly being TRBD1 (6 bases). The V end was cut by 6 bases, the J end by 3 bases, with 11 bases between. CDR1 is LNHDA, CDR2 SQIVND, per germline (reference sequence). The CDR3 totals 14 residues. The CDR3 reads CASRGTGSNEKLFF. The DNA for the CDR3 is TGTGCCAGTAGAGGAACAGGGTCTAATGAAAAACTGTTTTTT.

The genes are TRBV5-1 and TRBJ2-7; no definite D call. The V end was cut by 0 bases, the J end by 6 bases, with 10 bases between. Germline V CDR1 and CDR2: SGHRS, YFSETQ. The CDR3 is made up of 13 amino acids. Here the CDR3 reads CASSLGPGPEQYF. The CDR3 DNA reads TGCGCCAGCAGCTTGGGTCCCGGTCCCGAGCAGTACTTC.

CDR3 sequence reads: CASSIRKDLEQFF. The CDR3 region has the DNA TGTGCCAGTAGTATAAGGAAGGACTTGGAGCAGTTCTTC. The rearrangement uses TRBV19 and TRBJ2-1; D possibly corresponds to TRBD2 (5 bases). CDR3 length: 13 amino acids. The germline V gene has CDR1 LNHDA and CDR2 SQIVND (reference sequence). V dropped 2 bases and J dropped 10 bases, with 12 bases sitting between them.

The CDR3 nucleotides read TGTGCCAGCAGTTTGACAGGGGGCTTTGAAAAACTGTTTTTT. Its protein product is CASSLTGGFEKLFF. The V call is TRBV27, the J call TRBJ1-4; TRBD1 matches 10 bases. The V and J ends lost 3 bases and 7 bases, in that order; junction bases with no gene match: 2. Germline CDR1 is MNHEY and CDR2 is SMNVEV (reference sequence). This CDR3 is built from 14 residues.

The chain combines TRBV19 with TRBJ1-4, with TRBD1 matching over 9 bases. Per the germline V gene, CDR1 is LNHDA and CDR2 is SQIVND (reference sequence). The ends lost 4 bases at V and 6 bases at J; junction bases unmatched: 6. The CDR3 spans 15 residues. CDR3 loop: CASSSRDRADEKLFF. In DNA form, the CDR3 reads TGTGCCAGTAGTAGCCGGGACAGGGCAGATGAAAAACTGTTTTTT.

The count of this clone is one. V is TRBV11-2 and J is TRBJ1-2, with D tentatively TRBD1 (5 bases). CDR1 SGHAT and CDR2 FQNNGV come from the germline V gene. The CDR3 spans 16 residues. The V end was cut by 5 bases, the J end by 4 bases, with 20 bases between. This CDR3 is CASSLLPTGVTYGYTF. The CDR3, as DNA: TGTGCCAGCAGCCTCCTTCCCACAGGCGTGACCTATGGCTACACCTTC. The complete variable domain, with remaining parts taken from reference TRBV11-2 and TRBJ1-2, reads EAGVAQSPRYKIIEKRQSVAFWCNPISGHATLYWYQQILGQGPKLLIQFQNNGVVDDSQLPKDRFSAERLKGVDSTLKIQPAKLEDSAVYLCASSLLPTGVTYGYTFGSGTRLTVV.

The chain combines TRBV4-2 with TRBJ2-5; D may be TRBD2 (7 bases). V gave up 4 bases and J gave up 1 base, with 16 bases separating them. CDR3 size: 16 residues. Germline V CDR1 and CDR2: LGHNA, YNFKEQ. The CDR3: CASSLWWGGLQETQYF. CDR3 DNA: TGTGCCAGCAGCCTATGGTGGGGGGGCCTCCAAGAGACCCAGTACTTC.

This chain connects TRBV20-1 to TRBJ2-7; no clear D. V was shortened by 3 bases and J by 2 bases, with 8 bases between the two germline ends. CDR3 length: 12 residues. Per the germline V gene, CDR1 is DFQATT and CDR2 is SNEGSKA (reference sequence). This chain's CDR3 is CSASGQTYEQYF. The CDR3 DNA is TGCAGTGCTAGTGGGCAAACCTACGAGCAGTACTTC.

This clone was recorded a few times. V gene TRBV6-2 or TRBV6-3 combines with J gene TRBJ2-1, with 11 bases aligning to TRBD2. The J segment lost 8 bases and the V segment lost 5 bases, leaving 14 bases of the junction unmatched. Germline lookup yields CDR1 MNHEY and CDR2 SVGEGT. The CDR3 has 17 amino acids. In DNA form, the CDR3 reads TGTGCCAGCAGTCTGACTAGCGGGACCCCGTATGGGCATGAGCAGTTCTTC. Encoded protein: CASSLTSGTPYGHEQFF.

The CDR3 loop reads CASRTSGGHQETQYF. DNA for the CDR3: TGTGCCAGCAGGACTAGCGGGGGCCACCAAGAGACCCAGTACTTC. The gene calls are TRBV6-5 and TRBJ2-5; the match to TRBD2 covers 12 bases. CDR1 is MNHEY, CDR2 SVGAGI, per germline. The CDR3 is 15 residues long. V lost 6 bases, J lost 0 bases, and 2 bases stayed unmatched.

This chain connects TRBV27 to TRBJ2-7, with D perhaps matching TRBD2 (5 bases). Germline V gene data show CDR1 as MNHEY and CDR2 as SMNVEV (reference sequence). Trimming left V 6 bases short and J 7 bases short, with 16 bases between. The CDR3 sequence is 13 residues long. Written as DNA, the CDR3 is TGTGCCAGCAGCTCATACCCTCGAGGGGAGCAGTACTTC. It codes for CASSSYPRGEQYF.

The gene calls are TRBV5-3 and TRBJ2-3, with D possibly being TRBD2 (5 bases). TRBV5-3 is an ORF; its function is uncertain. There are 16 residues in the CDR3. V lost 0 bases and J 2 bases, leaving 13 bases between the germline ends. The chain's CDR3 is CARSLGLAPLTDTQYF. The CDR3 nucleotides read TGTGCCAGAAGCTTGGGGCTAGCCCCTCTCACAGATACGCAGTATTTT.

The chain links TRBV5-6 to TRBJ1-6; 7 nucleotides align to TRBD1. The V gene end was trimmed by 4 bases and the J gene end by 5 bases; junction bases not matched to a gene: 12. Looked up from germline, CDR1 is SGHDT and CDR2 is YYEEEE. This CDR3 comprises 17 residues. CDR3 sequence: CASSTGDLREDNSPLHF. In DNA form, the CDR3 reads TGTGCCAGCAGCACAGGGGACCTGAGGGAAGATAATTCACCCCTCCACTTT.

V and J are TRBV6-5 and TRBJ1-2; 9 bases agree with TRBD1. The germline V gene has CDR1 MNHEY and CDR2 SVGAGI. V lost 10 bases and J lost 5; bases outside the gene matches: 8. The CDR3 sequence is 13 residues long. CDR3 in amino acids: CATSPGTGYGYTF. The CDR3, as DNA: TGTGCCACTTCCCCCGGGACAGGGTATGGCTACACCTTC.

The gene calls are TRBV24-1 and TRBJ2-2; 10 bases fit TRBD1. This CDR3 spans 16 amino acids. The germline gives CDR1 KGHDR, CDR2 SFDVKD. After removal of 3 bases from V and 1 base from J, the junction contained 1 base not matched to a gene. The CDR3 DNA follows: TGTGCCACCAGTGATCGGACAGGGGGGAACACCGGGGAGCTGTTTTTT. It translates to CATSDRTGGNTGELFF.

The V call is TRBV28, the J call TRBJ2-1; 9 nucleotides line up with TRBD2. Germline CDR1 and CDR2: MDHEN and SYDVKM. The trim removed 5 bases at V and 8 bases at J, leaving 7 bases unmatched. This CDR3 contains 14 residues. The CDR3 protein is CASSISGRQDEQFF. For the CDR3, the DNA is TGTGCCAGCAGTATCAGCGGGAGGCAGGATGAGCAGTTCTTC.